This T cell receptor (beta chain) was captured in a study of T cells in Graves' hyperthyroidism and ophthalmopathy. Study-level points and caveats: Ophthalmopathy, which appeared later, was predicted by the model a median around 6.9 months before onset.

Disease duration was under 3 months in the ophthalmopathy patients, who also had a Clinical Activity Score of at least 3 and a NOSPECS grade of at least 4. The study left out patients who had uncontrolled infection, other autoimmune disease, pregnancy or lactation. An approximately 10 ml volume of fresh peripheral blood provided the PBMCs. Comment on this clonotype: Antigen: not known.

Amplified TCR beta CDR3 regions derived from RNA transcripts. Carried out on the TCR CDR3, a first-round RT-PCR used the HTBI primer set. MiXCR, applied by TCRdb to the multiplex PCR reads, yields one record per CDR3 protein. Of about 610,000 distinct CDR3 sequences in the sample, about 15% are singletons; the top ten hold 3.5% to 4.5%. Sequenced input: blood. The TCR comes from a woman aged 40 to 50 with Graves' ophthalmopathy.

This chain's CDR3 is CASRWTGGSDEQYF. The CDR3 coding sequence is TGTGCCAGCAGGTGGACAGGGGGATCGGACGAGCAGTACTTC. The V gene is TRBV12-3 or TRBV12-4, the J gene TRBJ2-7, with TRBD1 matching over 10 bases. J gave up 5 bases and V 6 bases, and 7 bases lay outside the gene matches. The CDR3 spans 14 residues.